This is a list of T cell receptor beta chains from one sample in a study of blood T cell repertoires in COVID-19. Sequencing used immunoSEQ multiplex PCR; TCRdb keeps in-frame clones, though not all of them. This table holds about 350,000 clones, around nine tenths found once. The specimen sequenced was peripheral blood. The receptors stem from a woman aged 60-75 years with COVID-19, enrolled during active disease. Both conserved end residues are part of each CDR3. The order of the fields is D gene, V gene, clone size, J gene, CDR3 DNA, CDR3 protein. D genes are given only for firm matches. Only part of the rows carry a size: once, few, many, or a class if the clone is expanded.

d_call: NA; v_call: TRBV5-1; clone_size: NA; j_call: TRBJ2-3; cdr3_nt: TGCGCCAGCAGCTTGGGGAGCTATACGGATACGCAGTATTTT; cdr3_aa: CASSLGSYTDTQYF
d_call: NA; v_call: TRBV12-3/TRBV12-4; clone_size: NA; j_call: TRBJ1-1; cdr3_nt: TGTGCCACAGGGAACACTGAAGCTTTCTTT; cdr3_aa: CATGNTEAFF
d_call: NA; v_call: TRBV3-1/TRBV3-2; clone_size: NA; j_call: TRBJ1-6; cdr3_nt: TGTGCCAGCAGCCAGGGCCTTAGCTCCTATAATTCACCCCTCCACTTT; cdr3_aa: CASSQGLSSYNSPLHF
d_call: TRBD2; v_call: TRBV7-9; clone_size: NA; j_call: TRBJ2-7; cdr3_nt: TGTGCCAGCAGCCCGGGGGGGACCTACGAGCAGTACTTC; cdr3_aa: CASSPGGTYEQYF
d_call: TRBD2; v_call: TRBV19; clone_size: NA; j_call: TRBJ2-2; cdr3_nt: TGTGCCAGTAGTAAAAGCAGCGGGGGGCTCTACACCGGGGAGCTGTTTTTT; cdr3_aa: CASSKSSGGLYTGELFF
d_call: NA; v_call: TRBV5-1; clone_size: once; j_call: TRBJ1-3; cdr3_nt: TGCGCCAGCAGCTTAGGGGGATCGGACGGAAACACCATATATTTT; cdr3_aa: CASSLGGSDGNTIYF
d_call: NA; v_call: TRBV5-1; clone_size: NA; j_call: TRBJ2-7; cdr3_nt: TGCGCCAGCAGCTTGAACCCGAGCTCCTACGAGCAGTACTTC; cdr3_aa: CASSLNPSSYEQYF
d_call: NA; v_call: TRBV10-2; clone_size: NA; j_call: TRBJ1-1; cdr3_nt: TGCGCCAGCCAGTCCCAGGGGAACACTGAAGCTTTCTTT; cdr3_aa: CASQSQGNTEAFF
d_call: NA; v_call: TRBV11-3; clone_size: NA; j_call: TRBJ2-7; cdr3_nt: TGTGCCAGCAGCTTACAGGCTAACGAGCAGTACTTC; cdr3_aa: CASSLQANEQYF
d_call: NA; v_call: TRBV27; clone_size: NA; j_call: TRBJ2-5; cdr3_nt: TGTGCCAGCAGGCCCGTTCCCCCTGGGGGGGAGACCCAGTACTTC; cdr3_aa: CASRPVPPGGETQYF
d_call: TRBD1; v_call: TRBV9; clone_size: once; j_call: TRBJ2-1; cdr3_nt: TGTGCCAGCAGCGGGACAGGGGGCTCCTACAATGAGCAGTTCTTC; cdr3_aa: CASSGTGGSYNEQFF
d_call: TRBD2; v_call: TRBV7-2; clone_size: NA; j_call: TRBJ2-5; cdr3_nt: TGTGCCAGCAGCCTTTCCTGGACTAGCGGGTCGCAAGAGACCCAGTACTTC; cdr3_aa: CASSLSWTSGSQETQYF
d_call: TRBD1; v_call: TRBV18; clone_size: NA; j_call: TRBJ1-2; cdr3_nt: TGTGCCAGCTCACCGGGACAGGAAAACTATGGCTACACCTTC; cdr3_aa: CASSPGQENYGYTF
d_call: NA; v_call: TRBV11-3; clone_size: NA; j_call: TRBJ2-3; cdr3_nt: TGTGCCAGCAGCCATAGCACAGATACGCAGTATTTT; cdr3_aa: CASSHSTDTQYF
d_call: NA; v_call: TRBV14; clone_size: NA; j_call: TRBJ1-1; cdr3_nt: TGTGCCAGCAGCGCCCAGGGGTACACTGAAGCTTTCTTT; cdr3_aa: CASSAQGYTEAFF
d_call: TRBD1; v_call: TRBV5-1; clone_size: NA; j_call: TRBJ2-7; cdr3_nt: TGCGCCAGCAGCGTGGGCAAGACAGGGGGTAACTACGAGCAGTACTTC; cdr3_aa: CASSVGKTGGNYEQYF
d_call: NA; v_call: TRBV5-6; clone_size: NA; j_call: TRBJ1-1; cdr3_nt: TGTGCCAGCAGCTTGGGTTGGCAGGCCCACACTGAAGCTTTCTTT; cdr3_aa: CASSLGWQAHTEAFF
d_call: TRBD1; v_call: TRBV28; clone_size: NA; j_call: TRBJ2-5; cdr3_nt: TGTGCCAGTGGGACAGGGGGGCAAGAGACCCAGTACTTC; cdr3_aa: CASGTGGQETQYF
d_call: NA; v_call: TRBV2; clone_size: NA; j_call: TRBJ2-5; cdr3_nt: TGTGCCAGATACAGGGCGGGGACCCAGTACTTC; cdr3_aa: CARYRAGTQYF
d_call: NA; v_call: TRBV6-4; clone_size: few; j_call: TRBJ1-1; cdr3_nt: TGTGCCAGCAGTGTACAGACGAACACTGAAGCTTTCTTT; cdr3_aa: CASSVQTNTEAFF
d_call: NA; v_call: TRBV6-2/TRBV6-3; clone_size: NA; j_call: TRBJ2-1; cdr3_nt: TGTGCCAGCAGCAACTCAGGGGTCTACAATGAGCAGTTCTTC; cdr3_aa: CASSNSGVYNEQFF
d_call: TRBD2; v_call: TRBV27; clone_size: NA; j_call: TRBJ2-5; cdr3_nt: TGTGCCAGCAGTTTTTTTAGCGGGGGGGCAGAGACCCAGTACTTC; cdr3_aa: CASSFFSGGAETQYF
d_call: NA; v_call: TRBV7-8; clone_size: NA; j_call: TRBJ2-7; cdr3_nt: TGTGCCAGCAGTCTCGTGACAGGACTTCCCTACGAGCAGTACTTC; cdr3_aa: CASSLVTGLPYEQYF
d_call: NA; v_call: TRBV6-6; clone_size: NA; j_call: TRBJ1-1; cdr3_nt: TGTGCCAGCAGTTTCAACTTACAGAGCGAAGCTTTCTTT; cdr3_aa: CASSFNLQSEAFF
d_call: NA; v_call: TRBV9; clone_size: once; j_call: TRBJ2-1; cdr3_nt: TGTGCCAGCAGCGTAGGGGTAGCTTCCAATGAGCAGTTCTTC; cdr3_aa: CASSVGVASNEQFF
d_call: NA; v_call: TRBV10-1; clone_size: NA; j_call: TRBJ1-5; cdr3_nt: TGCGCCAGGACCCAGGATAGGAGGGAGCATTTT; cdr3_aa: CARTQDRREHF
d_call: NA; v_call: TRBV19; clone_size: NA; j_call: TRBJ2-2; cdr3_nt: TGTGCCAGTCGCCCGAGCCAACAATTCGGGTCCGGGGAGCTGTTTTTT; cdr3_aa: CASRPSQQFGSGELFF
d_call: TRBD1; v_call: TRBV12-5; clone_size: NA; j_call: TRBJ1-2; cdr3_nt: TGTGCTAGTGGTTCGGGACAGGCGAACTATGGCTACACCTTC; cdr3_aa: CASGSGQANYGYTF
d_call: NA; v_call: TRBV7-9; clone_size: NA; j_call: TRBJ2-3; cdr3_nt: TGTGCCAGCAGCCCCCTTGTGGATACGCAGTATTTT; cdr3_aa: CASSPLVDTQYF
d_call: TRBD1; v_call: TRBV4-1; clone_size: NA; j_call: TRBJ1-6; cdr3_nt: TGCGCCAGCAGCCAGGAGAAGAGTCGGACAGGGGGCATGAATTCACCCCTCCACTTT; cdr3_aa: CASSQEKSRTGGMNSPLHF
d_call: TRBD2; v_call: TRBV5-1; clone_size: NA; j_call: TRBJ2-5; cdr3_nt: TGCGCCAGCAGGGCGGGGGGGCCAGAGACCCAGTACTTC; cdr3_aa: CASRAGGPETQYF
d_call: NA; v_call: TRBV2; clone_size: NA; j_call: TRBJ2-2; cdr3_nt: TGTGCCAGCAGTGAACTTTCGGGGATTGCCGGGGAGCTGTTTTTT; cdr3_aa: CASSELSGIAGELFF
d_call: TRBD1; v_call: TRBV24-1; clone_size: NA; j_call: TRBJ1-6; cdr3_nt: TGTGCCACCAGTCCTGGGACAGACAATTCACCCCTCCACTTT; cdr3_aa: CATSPGTDNSPLHF
d_call: NA; v_call: TRBV27; clone_size: NA; j_call: TRBJ2-5; cdr3_nt: TGTGCCAGCAGTACGAACACCGATCGGGTATCCCAGTACTTC; cdr3_aa: CASSTNTDRVSQYF
d_call: TRBD1; v_call: TRBV2; clone_size: NA; j_call: TRBJ1-5; cdr3_nt: TGTGCCAGCAGCGGGACAGGGGGCCACCAGCCCCAGCATTTT; cdr3_aa: CASSGTGGHQPQHF
d_call: NA; v_call: TRBV5-6; clone_size: NA; j_call: TRBJ2-3; cdr3_nt: TGTGCCAGCAGCCAGGGAGGTAGTACGCAGTATTTT; cdr3_aa: CASSQGGSTQYF
d_call: TRBD1; v_call: TRBV5-6; clone_size: NA; j_call: TRBJ2-5; cdr3_nt: TGTGCCAGCAGCGGTCACAGGGGGCTGGGAGAGACCCAGTACTTC; cdr3_aa: CASSGHRGLGETQYF
d_call: TRBD2; v_call: TRBV29-1; clone_size: once; j_call: TRBJ2-5; cdr3_nt: TGCAGCGTTGAACTAACGACTAGCGGGGGAGAGACCCAGTACTTC; cdr3_aa: CSVELTTSGGETQYF
d_call: NA; v_call: TRBV7-6; clone_size: NA; j_call: TRBJ1-3; cdr3_nt: TGTGCCAGCAGCCAAAAGACAGGAGGCGGAAACACCATATATTTT; cdr3_aa: CASSQKTGGGNTIYF
d_call: NA; v_call: TRBV28; clone_size: NA; j_call: TRBJ1-5; cdr3_nt: TGTGCCAGCAGGGGTGGGGGGGCCCCTTACCCCCAGCATTTT; cdr3_aa: CASRGGGAPYPQHF
d_call: TRBD1; v_call: TRBV5-8; clone_size: NA; j_call: TRBJ1-1; cdr3_nt: TGTGCCAGCAGCTTGCCCGGACAGGGGAACACTGAAGCTTTCTTT; cdr3_aa: CASSLPGQGNTEAFF
d_call: TRBD2; v_call: TRBV15; clone_size: NA; j_call: TRBJ2-7; cdr3_nt: TGTGCCACCAGCGACAGAGCGGGGGAGGCCGAGTACTTC; cdr3_aa: CATSDRAGEAEYF
d_call: NA; v_call: TRBV24-1; clone_size: NA; j_call: TRBJ1-3; cdr3_nt: TGTGCCACCAGAACCAACAGGGTGGACGGAAACACCATATATTTT; cdr3_aa: CATRTNRVDGNTIYF
d_call: NA; v_call: TRBV7-2; clone_size: NA; j_call: TRBJ2-3; cdr3_nt: TGTGCCAGCAGCTTAGTTGGCGGGGCGGGGACAGATACGCAGTATTTT; cdr3_aa: CASSLVGGAGTDTQYF
d_call: TRBD1; v_call: TRBV24-1; clone_size: NA; j_call: TRBJ2-1; cdr3_nt: TGTGCCACCAGTTACGGACAGGGGGCAAGAGAGCAGTTCTTC; cdr3_aa: CATSYGQGAREQFF
d_call: NA; v_call: TRBV6-5; clone_size: NA; j_call: TRBJ1-2; cdr3_nt: TGTGCCAGCAGTTACTCATTGGGCGAGAGCTATGGCTACACCTTC; cdr3_aa: CASSYSLGESYGYTF
d_call: TRBD1; v_call: TRBV5-6; clone_size: NA; j_call: TRBJ1-2; cdr3_nt: TGTGCCAGCAACCTAGGACAGGGGACCTATGGCTACACCTTC; cdr3_aa: CASNLGQGTYGYTF